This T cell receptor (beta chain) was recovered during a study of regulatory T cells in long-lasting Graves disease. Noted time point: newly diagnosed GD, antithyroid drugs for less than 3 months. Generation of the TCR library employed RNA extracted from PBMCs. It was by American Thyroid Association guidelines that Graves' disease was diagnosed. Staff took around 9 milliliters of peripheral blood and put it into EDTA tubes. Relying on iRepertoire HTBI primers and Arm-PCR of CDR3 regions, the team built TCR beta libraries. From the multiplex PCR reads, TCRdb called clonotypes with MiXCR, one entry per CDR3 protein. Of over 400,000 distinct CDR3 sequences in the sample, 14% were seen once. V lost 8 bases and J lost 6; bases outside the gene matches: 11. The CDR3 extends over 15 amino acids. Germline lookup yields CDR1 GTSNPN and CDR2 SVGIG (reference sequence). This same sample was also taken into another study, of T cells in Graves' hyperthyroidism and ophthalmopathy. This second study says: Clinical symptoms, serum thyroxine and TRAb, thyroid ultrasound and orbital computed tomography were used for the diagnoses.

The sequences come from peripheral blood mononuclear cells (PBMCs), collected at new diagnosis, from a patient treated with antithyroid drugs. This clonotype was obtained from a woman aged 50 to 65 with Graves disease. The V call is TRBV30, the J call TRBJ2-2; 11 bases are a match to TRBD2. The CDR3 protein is CAAATSGSLSGELFF. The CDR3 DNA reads TGTGCCGCGGCCACTAGCGGGAGTCTGTCCGGGGAGCTGTTTTTT.